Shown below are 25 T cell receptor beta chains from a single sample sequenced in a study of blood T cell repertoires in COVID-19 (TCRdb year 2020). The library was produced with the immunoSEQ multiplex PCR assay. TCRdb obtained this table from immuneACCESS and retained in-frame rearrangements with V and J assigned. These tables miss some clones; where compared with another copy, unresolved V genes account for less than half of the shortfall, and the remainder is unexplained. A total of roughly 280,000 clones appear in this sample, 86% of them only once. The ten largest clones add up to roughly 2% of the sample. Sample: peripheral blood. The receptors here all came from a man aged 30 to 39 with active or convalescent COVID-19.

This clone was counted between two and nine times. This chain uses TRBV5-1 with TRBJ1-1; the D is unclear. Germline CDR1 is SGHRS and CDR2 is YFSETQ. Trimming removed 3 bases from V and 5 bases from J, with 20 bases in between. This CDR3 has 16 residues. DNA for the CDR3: TGCGCCAGCAGCTCCGGTCGCGGAAACTCTGGTACTGAAGCTTTCTTT. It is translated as CASSSGRGNSGTEAFF.

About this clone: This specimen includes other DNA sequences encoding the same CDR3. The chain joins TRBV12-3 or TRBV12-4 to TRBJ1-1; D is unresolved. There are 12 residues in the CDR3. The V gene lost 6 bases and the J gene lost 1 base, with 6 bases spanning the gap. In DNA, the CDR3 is TGTGCCAGCAGCCGGGGGAACACTGAAGCTTTCTTT. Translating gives CASSRGNTEAFF.

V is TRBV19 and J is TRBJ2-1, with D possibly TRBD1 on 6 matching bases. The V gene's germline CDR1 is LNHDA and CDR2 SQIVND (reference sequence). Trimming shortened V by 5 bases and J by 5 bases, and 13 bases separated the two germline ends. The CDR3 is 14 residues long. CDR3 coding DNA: TGTGCCAGTAGTGCTGGACAGCCACACAATGAGCAGTTCTTC. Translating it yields CASSAGQPHNEQFF.

The CDR3 nucleotides are TGTGCCAGCAGTTACTCGATCGGGGGGCCGACTTTCTTT. Translation: CASSYSIGGPTFF. The chain recombines TRBV6-5 with TRBJ1-1, with D maybe TRBD1 (6 bases). Germline V gives CDR1 MNHEY, CDR2 SVGAGI. Trimming cost V 0 bases and J 12 bases, with 14 bases left between them. There are 13 residues in the CDR3.

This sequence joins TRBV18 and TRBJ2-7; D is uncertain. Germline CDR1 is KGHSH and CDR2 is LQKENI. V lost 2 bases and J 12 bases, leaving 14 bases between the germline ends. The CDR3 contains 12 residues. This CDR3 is CASSPGQARRYF. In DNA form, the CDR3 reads TGTGCCAGCTCACCAGGGCAGGCCCGGCGGTACTTC.

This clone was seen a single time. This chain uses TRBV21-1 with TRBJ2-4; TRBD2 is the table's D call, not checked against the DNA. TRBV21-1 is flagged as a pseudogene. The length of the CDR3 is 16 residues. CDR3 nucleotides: TGTGCCAGCAGCAAAGTCGACACCGCCGGCGGGAACATTCAGTACTTC. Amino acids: CASSKVDTAGGNIQYF.

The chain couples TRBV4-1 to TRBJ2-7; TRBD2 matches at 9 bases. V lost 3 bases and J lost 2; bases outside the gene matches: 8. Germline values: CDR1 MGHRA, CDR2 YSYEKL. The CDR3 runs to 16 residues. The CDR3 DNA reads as TGCGCCAGCAGCCAGGAGCCTAGCGGGGCTCCCTACGAGCAGTACTTC. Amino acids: CASSQEPSGAPYEQYF.

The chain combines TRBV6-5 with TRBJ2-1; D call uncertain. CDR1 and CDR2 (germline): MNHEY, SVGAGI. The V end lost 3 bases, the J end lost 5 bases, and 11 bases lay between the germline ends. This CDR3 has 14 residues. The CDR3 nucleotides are TGTGCCAGCAGTTATGGCTTAGACAACAATGAGCAGTTCTTC. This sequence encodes CASSYGLDNNEQFF.

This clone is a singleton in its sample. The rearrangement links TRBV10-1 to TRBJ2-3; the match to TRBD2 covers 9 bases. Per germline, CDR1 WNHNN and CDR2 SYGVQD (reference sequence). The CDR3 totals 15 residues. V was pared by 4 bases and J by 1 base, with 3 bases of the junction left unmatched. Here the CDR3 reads CASSAASGGTDTQYF. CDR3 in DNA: TGCGCCAGCAGTGCGGCTAGCGGGGGCACAGATACGCAGTATTTT.

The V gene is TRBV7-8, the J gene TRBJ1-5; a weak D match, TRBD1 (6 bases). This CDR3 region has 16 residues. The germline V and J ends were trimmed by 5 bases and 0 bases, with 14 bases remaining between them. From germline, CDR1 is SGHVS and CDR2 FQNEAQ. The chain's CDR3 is CASSRLTGYSNQPQHF. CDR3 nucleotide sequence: TGTGCCAGCAGCCGTTTGACAGGTTATAGCAATCAGCCCCAGCATTTT.

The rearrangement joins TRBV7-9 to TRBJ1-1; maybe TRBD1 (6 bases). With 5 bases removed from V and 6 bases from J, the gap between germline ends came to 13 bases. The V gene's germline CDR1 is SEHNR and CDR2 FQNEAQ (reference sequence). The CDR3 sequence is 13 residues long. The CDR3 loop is CASSKGQMSEAFF. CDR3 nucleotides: TGTGCCAGCAGCAAAGGACAGATGTCTGAAGCTTTCTTT.

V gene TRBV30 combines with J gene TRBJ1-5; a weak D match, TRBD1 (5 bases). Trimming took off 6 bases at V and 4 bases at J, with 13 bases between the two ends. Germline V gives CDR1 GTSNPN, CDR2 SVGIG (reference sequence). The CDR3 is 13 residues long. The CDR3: CACQPGGNQPQHF. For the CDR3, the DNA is TGTGCCTGCCAACCGGGGGGTAATCAGCCCCAGCATTTT.

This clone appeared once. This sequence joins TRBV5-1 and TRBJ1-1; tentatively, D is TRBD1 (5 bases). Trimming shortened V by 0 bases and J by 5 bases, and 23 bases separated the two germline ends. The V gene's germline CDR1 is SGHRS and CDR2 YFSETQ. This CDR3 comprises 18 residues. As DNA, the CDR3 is TGCGCCAGCAGCTTGGGGGGCGCTGGGGCAGTTTTGGGAACTGAAGCTTTCTTT. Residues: CASSLGGAGAVLGTEAFF.

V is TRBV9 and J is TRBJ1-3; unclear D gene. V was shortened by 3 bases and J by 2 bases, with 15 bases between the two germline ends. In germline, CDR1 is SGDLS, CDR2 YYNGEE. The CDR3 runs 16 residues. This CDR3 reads CASSALRRETGNTIYF. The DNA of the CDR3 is TGTGCCAGCAGCGCCCTGAGGCGGGAAACTGGAAACACCATATATTTT.

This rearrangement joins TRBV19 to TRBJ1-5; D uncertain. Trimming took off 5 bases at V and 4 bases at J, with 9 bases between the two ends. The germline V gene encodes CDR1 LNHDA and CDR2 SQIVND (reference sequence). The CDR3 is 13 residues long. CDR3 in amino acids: CASSARENQPQHF. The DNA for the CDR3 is TGTGCCAGTAGTGCCCGCGAAAATCAGCCCCAGCATTTT.

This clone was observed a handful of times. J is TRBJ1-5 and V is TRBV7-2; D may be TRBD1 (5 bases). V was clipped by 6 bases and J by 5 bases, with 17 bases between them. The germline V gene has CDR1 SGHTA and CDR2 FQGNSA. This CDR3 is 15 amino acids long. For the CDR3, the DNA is TGTGCCAGCAGTCAACAATGGGGGGGATATCAGCCCCAGCATTTT. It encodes CASSQQWGGYQPQHF.

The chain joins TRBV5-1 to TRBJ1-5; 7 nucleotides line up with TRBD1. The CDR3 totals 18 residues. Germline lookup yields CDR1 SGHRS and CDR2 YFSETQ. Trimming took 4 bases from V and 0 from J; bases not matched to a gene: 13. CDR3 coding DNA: TGCGCCAGCAGCCCGGGTCCCAGGACAGGAGGTAGCAATCAGCCCCAGCATTTT. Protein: CASSPGPRTGGSNQPQHF.

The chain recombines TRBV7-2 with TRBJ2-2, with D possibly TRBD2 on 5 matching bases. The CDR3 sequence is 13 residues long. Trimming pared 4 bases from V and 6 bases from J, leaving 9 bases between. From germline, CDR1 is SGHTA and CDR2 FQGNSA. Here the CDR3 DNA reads TGTGCCAGCAGCTGGTCGGGGTCCGGGGAGCTGTTTTTT. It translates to CASSWSGSGELFF. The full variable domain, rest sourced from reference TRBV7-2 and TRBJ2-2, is GAGVSQSPSNKVTEKGKDVELRCDPISGHTALYWYRQSLGQGLEFLIYFQGNSAPDKSGLPSDRFSAERTGGSVSTLTIQRTQQEDSAVYLCASSWSGSGELFFGEGSRLTVL.

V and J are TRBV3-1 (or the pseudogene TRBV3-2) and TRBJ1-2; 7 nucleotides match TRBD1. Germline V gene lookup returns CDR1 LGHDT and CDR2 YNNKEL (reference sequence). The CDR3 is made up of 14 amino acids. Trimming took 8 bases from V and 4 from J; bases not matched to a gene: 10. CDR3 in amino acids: CASGNDRARYGYTF. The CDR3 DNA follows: TGTGCCAGCGGAAACGACAGGGCCCGCTATGGCTACACCTTC.

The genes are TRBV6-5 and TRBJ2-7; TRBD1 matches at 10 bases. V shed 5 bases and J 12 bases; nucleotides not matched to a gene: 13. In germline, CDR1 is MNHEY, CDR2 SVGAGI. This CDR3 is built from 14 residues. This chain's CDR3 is CASSPPGQGMGAYF. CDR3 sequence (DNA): TGTGCCAGCAGTCCTCCGGGACAGGGGATGGGAGCGTACTTC.

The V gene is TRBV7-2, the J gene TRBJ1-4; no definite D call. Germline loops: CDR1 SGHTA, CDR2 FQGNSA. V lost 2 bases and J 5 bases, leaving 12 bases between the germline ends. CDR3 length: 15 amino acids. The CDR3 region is CASSLLGTLNEKLFF. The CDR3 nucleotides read TGTGCCAGCAGCTTACTTGGCACCCTGAATGAAAAACTGTTTTTT.

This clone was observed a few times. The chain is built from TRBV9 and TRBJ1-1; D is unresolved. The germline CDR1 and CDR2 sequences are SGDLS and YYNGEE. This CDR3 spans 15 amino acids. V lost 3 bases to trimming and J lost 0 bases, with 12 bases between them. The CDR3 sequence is CASSGKGGMNTEAFF. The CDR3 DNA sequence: TGTGCCAGCAGCGGAAAAGGAGGCATGAACACTGAAGCTTTCTTT.

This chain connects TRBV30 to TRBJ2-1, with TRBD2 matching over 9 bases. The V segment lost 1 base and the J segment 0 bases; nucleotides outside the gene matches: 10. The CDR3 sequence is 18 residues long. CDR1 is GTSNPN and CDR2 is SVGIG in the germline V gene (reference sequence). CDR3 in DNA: TGTGCCTGGAGTGGGGGTAGCGGGGGCGATAACTCCTACAATGAGCAGTTCTTC. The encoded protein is CAWSGGSGGDNSYNEQFF. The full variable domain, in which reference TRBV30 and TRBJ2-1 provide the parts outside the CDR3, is SQTIHQWPATLVQPVGSPLSLECTVEGTSNPNLYWYRQAAGRGLQLLFYSVGIGQISSEVPQNLSASRPQDRQFILSSKKLLLSDSGFYLCAWSGGSGGDNSYNEQFFGPGTRLTVL.

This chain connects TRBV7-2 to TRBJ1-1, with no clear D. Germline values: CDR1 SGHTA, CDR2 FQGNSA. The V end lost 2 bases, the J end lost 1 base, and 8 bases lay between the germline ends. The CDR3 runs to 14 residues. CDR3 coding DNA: TGTGCCAGCAGCTTAACTAATGCGAACACTGAAGCTTTCTTT. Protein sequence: CASSLTNANTEAFF.

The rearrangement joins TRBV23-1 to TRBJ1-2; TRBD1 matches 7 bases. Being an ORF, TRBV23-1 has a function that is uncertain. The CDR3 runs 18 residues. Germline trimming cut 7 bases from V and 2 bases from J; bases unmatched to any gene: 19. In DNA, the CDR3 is TGCGCCAGCATCAAACGCAGGGGGATCCAGCTGGTGAACTATGGCTACACCTTC. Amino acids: CASIKRRGIQLVNYGYTF.